A single T cell receptor (beta chain) is shown here with its context. Per the original methods: The assay estimated nucleated cells by amplifying reference gene primers. Profiling relied on immunoSEQ multiplex PCR, and the TCRdb table lists in-frame clones only, not all of them. The V and J calls and the clone size are those of that table, but D and trimming were determined from the DNA. Of tens of thousands of clones detected, 70% to 85% appear once; the ten largest clones hold approximately 0.83%. The sample is drawn from a study of blood T cell repertoires in COVID-19. Across the whole study: Acute-phase and convalescent COVID-19 samples originated in the United States, Italy and Spain.

This CDR3 contains 13 residues. From germline, CDR1 is MDHEN and CDR2 SYDVKM. V lost 2 bases, J lost 5 bases, and 7 bases lay in between. The material sequenced was peripheral blood. This clonotype was obtained from a woman aged 70-85 years with acute or convalescent COVID-19. The chain carries TRBV28 and TRBJ1-3; D remains unclear. The CDR3 region has the DNA TGTGCCAGCAGTTTAGGGAGGAGAAACACCATATATTTT. It specifies CASSLGRRNTIYF. The complete variable domain, with remaining parts taken from reference TRBV28 and TRBJ1-3, reads DVKVTQSSRYLVKRTGEKVFLECVQDMDHENMFWYRQDPGLGLRLIYFSYDVKMKEKGDIPEGYSVSREKKERFSLILESASTNQTSMYLCASSLGRRNTIYFGEGSWLTVV.